In this sample, the clone carrying this TCR beta chain turned up a few times. Its antigen remains unknown. The sample originates from a study of beta chain features in type 1 diabetes. The whole isolated RNA underwent reverse transcription, so sequencing captured expressed TCRB transcripts. The protocol was immunoSEQ multiplex PCR, while the TCRdb copy is restricted to in-frame clones and leaves out a portion. In the table there are some 370,000 clones, 9.5% to 10% of which are singletons. The authors sorted CD4+ naive, central memory, regulatory and stem cell-like memory cells via CD45RO/CCR7/CD25/CD127/CD95/CD27. Findings of the study overall: People with Type 1 diabetes carried modestly yet significantly shorter TCRB CDR3s in all four CD4+ subsets.

With 1 base removed from V and 5 bases from J, the gap between germline ends came to 18 bases. The CDR3 is made up of 16 amino acids. From germline, CDR1 is SGHTA and CDR2 FQGNSA. The TCR comes from a man aged 25-40 years with type 1 diabetes. The sample was central memory CD4+ T cells from blood. V and J are TRBV7-2 and TRBJ2-7, with D unclear. As DNA, the CDR3 is TGTGCCAGCAGCTTAGGGGCACGGTCTTTATCCCACGAGCAGTACTTC. It yields the protein CASSLGARSLSHEQYF. The full variable domain, in which reference TRBV7-2 and TRBJ2-7 provide the parts outside the CDR3, is GAGVSQSPSNKVTEKGKDVELRCDPISGHTALYWYRQSLGQGLEFLIYFQGNSAPDKSGLPSDRFSAERTGGSVSTLTIQRTQQEDSAVYLCASSLGARSLSHEQYFGPGTRLTVT.